Listed below are T cell receptor beta chains from one sample, sequenced in a study of T cell responses to AZD1222 COVID-19 vaccine. The repertoire was sequenced with immunoSEQ multiplex PCR; TCRdb's copy has only in-frame clones and lacks some. The sample lists about 140,000 clones; 80% to 95% were seen once. The source material was peripheral blood, sampled 28 days after the second AZD1222 dose. These receptors were taken from an adult who received the AZD1222 COVID-19 vaccine. The CDR3 runs from the conserved cysteine through the conserved F or W. A D gene is named only where the DNA matches it firmly.

v_call	cdr3_length	d_call	cdr3_aa
TRBV27	13	.	CASSLGGVQPQHF
TRBV12-3/TRBV12-4	12	.	CASRRYTGELFF
TRBV11-2	15	.	CASSLDGGPYNEQFF
TRBV7-2	15	.	CASSTTVFSNQPQHF
TRBV28	17	.	CASSLRDNGGWTDTQYF
TRBV6-5	13	.	CASSRNGIQPQHF
TRBV6-5	12	TRBD2	CAVRDYKGEQYF
TRBV19	15	.	CASSIRLVSYNEQFF
TRBV6-5	15	TRBD1	CASTRDRGFILGYTF
TRBV19	13	.	CASSMSGNNEQFF
TRBV24-1	12	TRBD1	CATSRDSYEQYF
TRBV6-5	12	.	CASEEPHYGYTF
TRBV6-6	12	.	CASSHNSYEQYF
TRBV19	12	.	CASRQRYQPQHF
TRBV7-6	15	TRBD1	CASRLQGDRNTEAFF
TRBV7-2	13	.	CASSLEGYYGYTF
TRBV30	12	TRBD1	CARDSDTDTQYF
TRBV5-6	12	.	CASSSGANVLTF
TRBV18	11	.	CASLSEETQYF
TRBV10-3	14	TRBD1	CAISGDRGEETQYF
TRBV3-1/TRBV3-2	19	TRBD1	CASSQTPGQGIAIEEKLFF
TRBV5-8	14	.	CASSHRARNTEAFF
TRBV3-1/TRBV3-2	17	.	CASSLQGGTGLRETQYF
TRBV1	15	.	CTSRWGRRPYNEQFF
TRBV6-5	13	.	CASSYSGGALPSF
TRBV2	13	TRBD2	CASGTTNTGELFF
TRBV6-4	16	.	CASSMGAQPHTDTQYF
TRBV3-1/TRBV3-2	12	.	CASTPDYSPLHF
TRBV28	14	TRBD1	CASSFGGQGYEQYF
TRBV5-1	13	.	CASSFSGNYGYTF
TRBV9	16	TRBD1	CASSPSPGTGMHGYTF
TRBV5-1	17	TRBD2	CASSPGTSGSQGDEQFF
TRBV7-9	12	.	CASSLPAREQYF
TRBV19	14	.	CASSIVSGAHEQYF
TRBV28	11	.	CASSHLGEQYF
TRBV4-1	14	.	CASSQEPGTEKLFF
TRBV7-2	13	TRBD2	CASSFSGSGEQYF
TRBV5-4	16	.	CASSLAAVVGTDTQYF
TRBV11-2	11	.	CASSVDTEQFF
TRBV3-1/TRBV3-2	11	.	CASSQGLGYTF
TRBV28	15	TRBD1	CASSDRDRVIETQYF
TRBV5-5	13	TRBD1	CASSSTGDYGYTF
TRBV11-3	16	TRBD2	CASSLTSSWGGDTQYF
TRBV15	13	.	CATSRDPAYEQYF
TRBV11-1	14	.	CASRLDGGRVEQFF
TRBV4-1	15	.	CASSQDRRGHYGYTF
TRBV24-1	14	.	CATSAGREMDIQYF
TRBV19	14	.	CASSSGTGRDGYTF
TRBV5-1	13	.	CASSLASSYEQYF
TRBV18	14	.	CASSPTAMRETQYF
TRBV2	12	.	CASSGTSYEQYF
TRBV21-1	12	.	CANIWDKGEAFF
TRBV2	15	TRBD2	CASRELALPTYEQYF
TRBV28	14	.	CASSLGVGVRGYTF
TRBV3-1/TRBV3-2	15	TRBD2	CASSPLAGNTGELFF
TRBV10-3	13	.	CAISVGTNTEAFF
TRBV19	13	.	CASRGTVNSPLHF